The 5 T cell receptor beta chains below were found in one sample sequenced in a study of blood T cell repertoires in COVID-19. Sequenced by immunoSEQ multiplex PCR; TCRdb stores in-frame clones only, minus some. The table lists 150,000 to 200,000 clones, 84% of them singletons. Sample: peripheral blood. Receptors were obtained from a woman of 80 years or more with COVID-19, enrolled during active disease.

The chain is built from TRBV14 and TRBJ2-7; D remains unclear. Trimming cost V 1 base and J 3 bases, with 13 bases left between them. This CDR3 has 15 amino acids. In germline, CDR1 is SGHDN, CDR2 FVKESK. In nucleotides, the CDR3 is TGTGCCAGCAGCCAAGGGCCCCGGGTATTCTACGAGCAGTACTTC. Protein: CASSQGPRVFYEQYF.

The chain uses TRBV28 and TRBJ2-7; 11 bases align to TRBD2. CDR1 and CDR2 from the germline V gene are MDHEN and SYDVKM. The ends lost 7 bases at V and 2 bases at J; junction bases unmatched: 10. The CDR3 extends over 16 amino acids. The CDR3 DNA is TGTGCCAGCATAGCATCTAGCGGGAGGCCTACCTACGAGCAGTACTTC. Translating gives CASIASSGRPTYEQYF.

The chain employs TRBV28 and TRBJ2-7, with 8 bases aligning to TRBD1. CDR1 and CDR2 (germline): MDHEN, SYDVKM. The CDR3 extends over 16 amino acids. The junction had 5 bases not matched to a gene; V was cut back by 1 base and J by 0 bases. This CDR3 is CASSLFSGGHSYEQYF. CDR3 DNA: TGTGCCAGCAGTTTATTCTCAGGGGGCCACTCCTACGAGCAGTACTTC. Supplemented by reference TRBV28 and TRBJ2-7, the full variable domain reads DVKVTQSSRYLVKRTGEKVFLECVQDMDHENMFWYRQDPGLGLRLIYFSYDVKMKEKGDIPEGYSVSREKKERFSLILESASTNQTSMYLCASSLFSGGHSYEQYFGPGTRLTVT.

As to this clone: The junction shows a germline mismatch at one end, possibly a read error. The V call is TRBV28, the J call TRBJ1-4, with a tentative D call TRBD1 (6 bases). The CDR3 is made up of 11 amino acids. Germline V gene lookup returns CDR1 MDHEN and CDR2 SYDVKM. The CDR3 DNA follows: TGTGCCAGCAGTTTCCCGGGACAACCCTCTTTT. Protein product: CASSFPGQPSF.

The chain carries TRBV18 and TRBJ1-5; possible D gene TRBD1, 6 bases. The CDR3 runs 15 residues. CDR1 is KGHSH, CDR2 LQKENI, per germline. V gave up 2 bases and J gave up 3 bases, with 11 bases separating them. The CDR3 nucleotides are TGTGCCAGCTCACCAGCTCAGGGGCTCAATCAGCCCCAGCATTTT. This translates into CASSPAQGLNQPQHF.